This TCR beta chain comes out of a study of Ad26.COV2.S vaccination and SARS-CoV-2 variants. Across the study: As a participant in COV1001, the donor was in the Ad26.COV2.S trial arm.

Profiled with immunoSEQ multiplex PCR; TCRdb holds only in-frame clones, not every one. Among roughly 700,000 clones listed, roughly 90% were seen once. From germline, CDR1 is SGHVS and CDR2 FQNEAQ. CDR3 length: 16 residues. V dropped 2 bases and J dropped 3 bases, with 13 bases sitting between them. Described treatment: about 20 received Ad26.COV2.S at low or high dose, single or two shots; about 5 received placebo; per-sample allocation not given. Each sample was drawn 63 days after the first injection (of vaccine or placebo). An adult donor aged 18-55 years was enrolled in Boston. Sequencing used peripheral blood, obtained in a trial of Ad26.COV2.S vaccine versus placebo. The source is a person between 18 and 59 years old who received the Ad26.COV2.S COVID-19 vaccine or a placebo. The gene calls are TRBV7-8 and TRBJ2-2; D perhaps matches TRBD2 (5 bases). The CDR3 DNA follows: TGTGCCAGCAGCTTAAGCCCCAGGACTTACACCGGGGAGCTGTTTTTT. Amino acid sequence: CASSLSPRTYTGELFF.